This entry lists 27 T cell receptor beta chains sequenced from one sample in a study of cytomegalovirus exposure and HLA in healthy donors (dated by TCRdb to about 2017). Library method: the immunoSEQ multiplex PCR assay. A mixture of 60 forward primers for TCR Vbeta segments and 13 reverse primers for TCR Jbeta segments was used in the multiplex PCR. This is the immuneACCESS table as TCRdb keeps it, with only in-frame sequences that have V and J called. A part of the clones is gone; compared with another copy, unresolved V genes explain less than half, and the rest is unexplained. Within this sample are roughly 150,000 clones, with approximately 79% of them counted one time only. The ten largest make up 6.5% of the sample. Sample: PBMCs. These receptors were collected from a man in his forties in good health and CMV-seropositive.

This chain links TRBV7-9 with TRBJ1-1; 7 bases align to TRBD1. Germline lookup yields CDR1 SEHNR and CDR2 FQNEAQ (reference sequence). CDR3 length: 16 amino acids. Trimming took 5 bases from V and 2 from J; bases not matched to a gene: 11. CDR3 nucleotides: TGTGCCAGCAGCGTCCCCGGGACAGCCCTAAACACTGAAGCTTTCTTT. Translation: CASSVPGTALNTEAFF.

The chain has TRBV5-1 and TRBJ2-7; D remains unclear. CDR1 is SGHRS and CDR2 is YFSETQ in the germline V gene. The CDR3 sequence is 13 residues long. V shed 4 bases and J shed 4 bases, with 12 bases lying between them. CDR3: CASSELPTYEQYF. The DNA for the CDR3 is TGCGCCAGCAGCGAACTACCCACGTACGAGCAGTACTTC.

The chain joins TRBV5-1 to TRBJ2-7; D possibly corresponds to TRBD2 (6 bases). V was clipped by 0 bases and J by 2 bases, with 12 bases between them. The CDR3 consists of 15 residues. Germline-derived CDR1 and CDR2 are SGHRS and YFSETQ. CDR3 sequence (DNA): TGCGCCAGCAGCTTGGTCCCTAGCGAGCCCTACGAGCAGTACTTC. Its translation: CASSLVPSEPYEQYF.

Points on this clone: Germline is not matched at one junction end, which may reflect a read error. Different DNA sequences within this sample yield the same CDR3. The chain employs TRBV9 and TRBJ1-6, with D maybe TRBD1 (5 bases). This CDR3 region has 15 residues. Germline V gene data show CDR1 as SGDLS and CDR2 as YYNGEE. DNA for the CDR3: TGTGCCAGCAGCGGGGGGGACTTCTTAAATTCCCCCCTCCACTTT. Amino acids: CASSGGDFLNSPLHF.

CDR3 in DNA: TGCGCCAGCAGCCGATCAGCTCCCCGGGACAGGGGGCATGGCTACACCTTC. Translation gives CASSRSAPRDRGHGYTF. The J gene is TRBJ1-2, the V gene TRBV5-1; 12 bases fit TRBD1. This CDR3 is built from 17 residues. V shed 4 bases and J 6 bases; nucleotides not matched to a gene: 13. Per germline, CDR1 SGHRS and CDR2 YFSETQ.

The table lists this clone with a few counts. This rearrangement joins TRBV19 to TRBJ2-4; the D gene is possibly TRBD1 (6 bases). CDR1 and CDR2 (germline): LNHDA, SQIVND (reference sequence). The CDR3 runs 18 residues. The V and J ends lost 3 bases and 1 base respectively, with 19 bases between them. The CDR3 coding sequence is TGTGCCAGTAGTATTAGGGGGAAACCCGTGGGGGCCAAAAACATTCAGTACTTC. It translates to CASSIRGKPVGAKNIQYF.

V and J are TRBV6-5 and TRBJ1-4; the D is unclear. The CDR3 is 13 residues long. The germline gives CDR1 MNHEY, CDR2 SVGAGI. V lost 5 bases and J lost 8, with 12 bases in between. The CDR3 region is CASSESKEEKLFF. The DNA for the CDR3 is TGTGCCAGCAGTGAATCAAAGGAGGAAAAACTGTTTTTT.

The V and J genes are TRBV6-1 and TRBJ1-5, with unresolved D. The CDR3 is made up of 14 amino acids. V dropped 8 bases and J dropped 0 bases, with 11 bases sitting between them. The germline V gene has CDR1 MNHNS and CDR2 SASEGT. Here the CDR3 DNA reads TGTGCCAGCCTCATGGGAGTTAGCAATCAGCCCCAGCATTTT. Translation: CASLMGVSNQPQHF.

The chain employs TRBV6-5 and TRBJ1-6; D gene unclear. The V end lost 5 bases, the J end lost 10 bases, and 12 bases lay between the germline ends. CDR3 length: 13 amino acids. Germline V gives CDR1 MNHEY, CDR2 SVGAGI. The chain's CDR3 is CASSIGLRSPLHF. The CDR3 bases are TGTGCCAGCAGTATAGGACTGAGGTCACCCCTCCACTTT.

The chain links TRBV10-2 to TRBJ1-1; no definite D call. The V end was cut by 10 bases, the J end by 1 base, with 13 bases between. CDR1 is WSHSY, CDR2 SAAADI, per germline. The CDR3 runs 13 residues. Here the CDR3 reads CATTISRNTEAFF. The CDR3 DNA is TGCGCCACCACGATTAGCCGGAACACTGAAGCTTTCTTT.

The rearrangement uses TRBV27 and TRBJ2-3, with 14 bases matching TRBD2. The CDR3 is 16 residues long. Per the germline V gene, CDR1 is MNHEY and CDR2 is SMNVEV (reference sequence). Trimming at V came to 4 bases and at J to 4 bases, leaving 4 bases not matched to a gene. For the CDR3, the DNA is TGTGCCAGCAGTTCCCGACTAGCGGGAGGGCCAGATACGCAGTATTTT. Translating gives CASSSRLAGGPDTQYF.

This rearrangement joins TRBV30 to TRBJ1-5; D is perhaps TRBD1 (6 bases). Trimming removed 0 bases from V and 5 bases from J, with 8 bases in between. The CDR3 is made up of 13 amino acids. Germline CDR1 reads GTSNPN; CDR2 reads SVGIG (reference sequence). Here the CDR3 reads CAWSVDRHQPQHF. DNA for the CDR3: TGTGCCTGGAGTGTCGACAGGCATCAGCCCCAGCATTTT.

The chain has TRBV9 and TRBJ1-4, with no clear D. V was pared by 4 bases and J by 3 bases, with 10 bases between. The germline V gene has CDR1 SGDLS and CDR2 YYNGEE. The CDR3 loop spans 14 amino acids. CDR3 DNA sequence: TGTGCCAGCAGCCCAAGCATAGCTAATGAAAAACTGTTTTTT. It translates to CASSPSIANEKLFF.

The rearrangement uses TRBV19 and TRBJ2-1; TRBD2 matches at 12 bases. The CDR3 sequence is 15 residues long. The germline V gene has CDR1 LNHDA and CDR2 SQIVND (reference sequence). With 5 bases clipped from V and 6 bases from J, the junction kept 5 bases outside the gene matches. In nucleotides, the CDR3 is TGTGCCAGTAGTGTTGGGACTAGCGGGTTCAATGAGCAGTTCTTC. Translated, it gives CASSVGTSGFNEQFF.

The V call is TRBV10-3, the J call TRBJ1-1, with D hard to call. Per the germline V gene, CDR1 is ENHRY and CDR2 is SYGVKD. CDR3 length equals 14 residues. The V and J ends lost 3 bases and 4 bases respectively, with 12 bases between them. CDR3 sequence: CAISEDKGATEAFF. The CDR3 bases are TGTGCCATCAGTGAAGACAAGGGAGCCACTGAAGCTTTCTTT.

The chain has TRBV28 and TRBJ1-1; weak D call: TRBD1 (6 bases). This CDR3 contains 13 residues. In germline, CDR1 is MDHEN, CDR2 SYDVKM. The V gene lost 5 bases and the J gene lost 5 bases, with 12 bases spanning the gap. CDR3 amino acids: CASSGTRGTEAFF. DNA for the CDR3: TGTGCCAGCAGTGGGACAAGGGGAACTGAAGCTTTCTTT.

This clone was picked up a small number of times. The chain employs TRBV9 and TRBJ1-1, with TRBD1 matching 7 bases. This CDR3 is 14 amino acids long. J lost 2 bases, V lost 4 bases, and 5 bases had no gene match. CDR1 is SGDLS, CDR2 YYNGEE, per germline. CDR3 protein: CASSTDRVNTEAFF. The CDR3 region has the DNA TGTGCCAGCAGCACAGACAGGGTAAACACTGAAGCTTTCTTT.

This CDR3 reads CASSPLEVSRGLVDIQYF. In nucleotides, the CDR3 is TGTGCCAGCAGCCCCCTTGAAGTAAGCAGGGGGCTCGTGGACATTCAGTACTTC. The gene calls are TRBV7-8 and TRBJ2-4; the match to TRBD1 covers 8 bases. J gave up 8 bases and V 5 bases, and 20 bases lay outside the gene matches. Per the germline V gene, CDR1 is SGHVS and CDR2 is FQNEAQ. The CDR3 contains 18 residues.

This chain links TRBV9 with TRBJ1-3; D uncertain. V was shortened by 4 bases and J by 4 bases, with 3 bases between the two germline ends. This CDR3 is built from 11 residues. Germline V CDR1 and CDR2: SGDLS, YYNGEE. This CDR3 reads CASSPGNTIYF. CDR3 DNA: TGTGCCAGCAGCCCAGGAAACACCATATATTTT.

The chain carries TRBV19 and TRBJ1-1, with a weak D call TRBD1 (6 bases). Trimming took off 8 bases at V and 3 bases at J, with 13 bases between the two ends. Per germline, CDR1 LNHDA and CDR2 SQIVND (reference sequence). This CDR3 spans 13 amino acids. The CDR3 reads CASQTGPYTEAFF. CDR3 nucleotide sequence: TGTGCCAGTCAGACAGGCCCCTACACTGAAGCTTTCTTT.

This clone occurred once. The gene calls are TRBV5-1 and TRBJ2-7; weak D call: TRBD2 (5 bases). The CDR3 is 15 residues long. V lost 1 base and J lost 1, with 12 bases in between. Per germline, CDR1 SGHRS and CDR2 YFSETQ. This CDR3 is CASSLSGSRSYEQYF. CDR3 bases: TGCGCCAGCAGCTTGTCGGGGTCGAGATCCTACGAGCAGTACTTC.

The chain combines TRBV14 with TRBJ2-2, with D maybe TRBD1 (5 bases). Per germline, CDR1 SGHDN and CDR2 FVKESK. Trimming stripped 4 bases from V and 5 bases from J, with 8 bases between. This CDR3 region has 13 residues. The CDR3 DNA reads TGTGCCAGCAGCCGGACAAGGACCGGGGAGCTGTTTTTT. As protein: CASSRTRTGELFF.

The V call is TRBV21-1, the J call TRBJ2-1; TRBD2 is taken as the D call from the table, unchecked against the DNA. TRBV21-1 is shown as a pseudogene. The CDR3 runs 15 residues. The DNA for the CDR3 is TGTGCCAGCAGCAAAGTACTAGCGGGCGGTGATGAGCAGTTCTTC. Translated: CASSKVLAGGDEQFF.

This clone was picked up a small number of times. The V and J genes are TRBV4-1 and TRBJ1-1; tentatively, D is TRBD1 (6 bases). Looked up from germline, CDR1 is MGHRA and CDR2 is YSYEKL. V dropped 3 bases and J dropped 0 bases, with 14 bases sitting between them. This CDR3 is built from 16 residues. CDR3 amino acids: CASSQGGGILNTEAFF. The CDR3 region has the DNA TGCGCCAGCAGCCAGGGAGGGGGGATCTTGAACACTGAAGCTTTCTTT.

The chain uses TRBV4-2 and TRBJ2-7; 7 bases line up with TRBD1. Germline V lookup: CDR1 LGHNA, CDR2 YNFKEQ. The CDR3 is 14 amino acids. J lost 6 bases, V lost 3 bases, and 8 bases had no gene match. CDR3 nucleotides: TGTGCCAGCAGCCAGGGCAACAGGGGTGGCGAGCAGTACTTC. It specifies CASSQGNRGGEQYF.

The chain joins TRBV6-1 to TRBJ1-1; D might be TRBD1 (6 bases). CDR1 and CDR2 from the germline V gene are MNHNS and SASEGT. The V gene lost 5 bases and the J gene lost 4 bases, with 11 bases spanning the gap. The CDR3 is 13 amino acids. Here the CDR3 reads CASSFSTGTEAFF. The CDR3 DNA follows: TGTGCCAGCAGTTTCTCGACAGGCACTGAAGCTTTCTTT.

The CDR3: CASSRLAGEGETQYF. CDR3 in DNA: TGTGCCAGCAGCCGACTAGCGGGAGAGGGAGAGACCCAGTACTTC. This chain links TRBV4-2 with TRBJ2-5; 12 bases map to TRBD2. J was trimmed by 4 bases and V by 4 bases; bases with no gene match: 4. The CDR3 consists of 15 residues. The V gene's germline CDR1 is LGHNA and CDR2 YNFKEQ.